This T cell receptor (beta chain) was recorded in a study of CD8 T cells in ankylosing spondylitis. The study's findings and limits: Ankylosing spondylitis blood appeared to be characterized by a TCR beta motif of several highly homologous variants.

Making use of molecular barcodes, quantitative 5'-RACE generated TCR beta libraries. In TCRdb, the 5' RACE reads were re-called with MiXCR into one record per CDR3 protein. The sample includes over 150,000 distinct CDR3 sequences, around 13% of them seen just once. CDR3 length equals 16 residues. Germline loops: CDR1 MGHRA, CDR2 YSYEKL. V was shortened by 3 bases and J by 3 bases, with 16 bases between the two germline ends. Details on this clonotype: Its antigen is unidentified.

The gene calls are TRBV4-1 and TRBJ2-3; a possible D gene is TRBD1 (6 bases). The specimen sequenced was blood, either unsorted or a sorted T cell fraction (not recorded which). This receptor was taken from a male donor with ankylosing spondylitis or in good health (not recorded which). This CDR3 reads CASSQKTGSGTDTQYF. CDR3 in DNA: TGCGCCAGCAGCCAGAAGACAGGCTCGGGAACAGATACGCAGTATTTT.